The 21 T cell receptor beta chains below come from one sample, sequenced in a study of blood T cell repertoires in COVID-19. Only in-frame clones appear in the TCRdb table, and some are missing; sequencing was by immunoSEQ multiplex PCR. The sample yields about 120,000 clones, roughly 82% seen once. The sequenced sample consisted of peripheral blood. The receptors come from a human donor in a cohort sampled during active COVID-19.

The CDR3 DNA reads as TGCGCCAGCAGCCAGTTGACAGGGAATGTGAACACTGAAGCTTTCTTT. Protein sequence: CASSQLTGNVNTEAFF. The V and J genes are TRBV4-1 and TRBJ1-1, with TRBD1 matching 7 bases. Germline V lookup: CDR1 MGHRA, CDR2 YSYEKL. Unmatched junction bases numbered 7, after V lost 3 bases and J lost 0 bases. The CDR3 sequence is 16 residues long.

The V gene is TRBV7-9, the J gene TRBJ2-3, with TRBD2 matching over 12 bases. Germline-derived CDR1 and CDR2 are SEHNR and FQNEAQ (reference sequence). J gave up 4 bases and V 6 bases, and 5 bases lay outside the gene matches. There are 15 residues in the CDR3. The CDR3 protein is CASRLLAGGSDTQYF. The CDR3 DNA reads TGTGCCAGCAGGTTACTAGCGGGGGGCTCAGATACGCAGTATTTT.

The V gene is TRBV6-5, the J gene TRBJ1-3; D gene ambiguous. Deletions cut 2 bases from V and 3 bases from J, with 11 bases between. CDR3 length: 15 amino acids. Germline CDR1 and CDR2: MNHEY and SVGAGI. CDR3 loop: CASSYGQAFGNTIYF. CDR3 nucleotide sequence: TGTGCCAGCAGTTACGGCCAGGCCTTTGGAAACACCATATATTTT.

The V gene is TRBV12-5, the J gene TRBJ2-1; D is ambiguous. V was clipped by 5 bases and J by 12 bases, with 11 bases between them. CDR1 and CDR2 from the germline V gene are LGHNT and FRNRAP. The CDR3 length is 11 residues. The DNA for the CDR3 is TGTGCTAGTGGTCTAGGAATAACGCAGTTCTTC. Its protein is CASGLGITQFF.

The count of this clone is one. The chain couples TRBV19 to TRBJ1-4; TRBD1 agrees at 7 bases. The J segment lost 5 bases and the V segment lost 6 bases, leaving 15 bases of the junction unmatched. The CDR3 runs to 17 residues. Germline lookup yields CDR1 LNHDA and CDR2 SQIVND (reference sequence). CDR3 in amino acids: CASRKYLGTARNEKLFF. As DNA, the CDR3 is TGTGCCAGTAGAAAATACCTCGGGACAGCTCGAAATGAAAAACTGTTTTTT.

This chain connects TRBV28 to TRBJ1-2; possibly TRBD1 for D (5 bases). The CDR3 runs 15 residues. Germline values: CDR1 MDHEN, CDR2 SYDVKM. Trimming cost V 6 bases and J 0 bases, with 14 bases left between them. The chain's CDR3 is CASRVRPGTNYGYTF. DNA for the CDR3: TGTGCCAGCAGGGTAAGGCCAGGGACTAACTATGGCTACACCTTC.

The V call is TRBV6-1, the J call TRBJ2-7, with TRBD2 matching over 9 bases. The CDR3 runs to 16 residues. V was clipped by 4 bases and J by 1 base; unmatched bases: 8. CDR1 is MNHNS and CDR2 is SASEGT in the germline V gene. The CDR3 spells CASSAGLAGISYEQYF. The CDR3 region has the DNA TGTGCCAGCAGTGCCGGGCTAGCGGGGATTTCCTACGAGCAGTACTTC.

This chain links TRBV13 with TRBJ2-2; the D is unclear. The CDR3 length is 12 residues. V was shortened by 3 bases and J by 6 bases, with 5 bases between the two germline ends. In germline, CDR1 is PRHDT, CDR2 FYEKMQ (reference sequence). The CDR3 DNA sequence: TGTGCCAGCAGCTTTGAGCCCGGGGAGCTGTTTTTT. Translating gives CASSFEPGELFF.

This chain uses TRBV9 with TRBJ1-2; D possibly corresponds to TRBD1 (5 bases). V was clipped by 0 bases and J by 2 bases, with 8 bases between them. Per germline, CDR1 SGDLS and CDR2 YYNGEE. The CDR3 covers 14 residues. The CDR3 region is CASSVGQQNYGYTF. The CDR3 DNA is TGTGCCAGCAGCGTAGGACAGCAAAACTATGGCTACACCTTC.

This clone was observed a single time. V and J are TRBV5-6 and TRBJ2-1, with 8 bases lining up with TRBD2. The CDR3 sequence is 16 residues long. Germline assignment: CDR1 SGHDT and CDR2 YYEEEE. With V trimmed by 0 bases and J by 7 bases, 9 bases remained unmatched. The CDR3, as DNA: TGTGCCAGCAGCTTGGTAGGAGCGGGGGTATCGAATGAGCAGTTCTTC. Residues: CASSLVGAGVSNEQFF.

The chain has TRBV7-2 and TRBJ2-7; 10 bases align to TRBD1. The junction had 5 bases not matched to a gene; V was cut back by 5 bases and J by 4 bases. CDR1 and CDR2 (germline): SGHTA, FQGNSA. The CDR3 sequence is 14 residues long. The CDR3 spells CASSADRGRYEQYF. The DNA of the CDR3 is TGTGCCAGCAGCGCAGACAGGGGGCGGTACGAGCAGTACTTC.

The J gene is TRBJ2-1, the V gene TRBV10-3; the D is unclear. V was trimmed by 6 bases and J by 4 bases, leaving 4 bases between them. The CDR3 spans 11 residues. CDR1 and CDR2 (germline): ENHRY, SYGVKD. The CDR3 DNA follows: TGTGCCATCAGCAGATACAATGAGCAGTTCTTC. It encodes CAISRYNEQFF.

This clone was found once. The chain uses TRBV6-5 and TRBJ2-5; D is undetermined. Germline assignment: CDR1 MNHEY and CDR2 SVGAGI. The CDR3 sequence is 14 residues long. Trimming pared 4 bases from V and 4 bases from J, leaving 13 bases between. CDR3: CASSSQSHGETQYF. CDR3 nucleotide sequence: TGTGCCAGCAGTTCCCAATCACATGGAGAGACCCAGTACTTC.

The chain uses TRBV6-1 and TRBJ2-5; 8 positions match TRBD1. The CDR3 runs to 16 residues. CDR1 is MNHNS and CDR2 is SASEGT in the germline V gene. V shed 4 bases and J 0 bases; nucleotides not matched to a gene: 7. The DNA of the CDR3 is TGTGCCAGCAGTGCGGGGACAGGTCCCTACCAAGAGACCCAGTACTTC. Amino acid sequence: CASSAGTGPYQETQYF.

This clone has ten or more counts. V is TRBV7-9 and J is TRBJ2-1; D is unclear. Looked up from germline, CDR1 is SEHNR and CDR2 is FQNEAQ (reference sequence). V lost 5 bases and J 4 bases, leaving 3 bases between the germline ends. The CDR3 is 11 amino acids. The CDR3 DNA reads TGTGCCAGCAGCCCGTACAATGAGCAGTTCTTC. Encoded protein: CASSPYNEQFF.

This rearrangement joins TRBV3-1 (or the pseudogene TRBV3-2) to TRBJ2-5; possible D gene TRBD1, 5 bases. Germline values: CDR1 LGHDT, CDR2 YNNKEL (reference sequence). The CDR3 is made up of 16 amino acids. Trimming removed 5 bases at V and 1 base at J, with 17 bases between. CDR3 residues: CASSYTTQDFQETQYF. In DNA, the CDR3 is TGTGCCAGCAGCTACACGACACAGGATTTCCAAGAGACCCAGTACTTC.

The V and J genes are TRBV3-1 (or the pseudogene TRBV3-2) and TRBJ2-1, with 10 bases fitting TRBD2. Germline assignment: CDR1 LGHDT and CDR2 YNNKEL (reference sequence). Unmatched junction bases numbered 9, after V lost 7 bases and J lost 3 bases. The CDR3 contains 16 residues. The chain's CDR3 is CASTGSGGPVYNEQFF. CDR3 coding DNA: TGTGCCAGCACGGGTAGCGGGGGGCCCGTCTACAATGAGCAGTTCTTC.

The chain combines TRBV5-4 with TRBJ2-3; maybe TRBD2 (7 bases). Germline lookup yields CDR1 SGHNT and CDR2 YYREEE (reference sequence). This CDR3 has 15 residues. V was shortened by 4 bases and J by 0 bases, with 12 bases between the two germline ends. The CDR3 DNA sequence: TGTGCCAGCAGCGGGGGGGGCTATAGCACAGATACGCAGTATTTT. Residues: CASSGGGYSTDTQYF.

This clone showed up many times. The chain has TRBV3-1 (or the pseudogene TRBV3-2) and TRBJ2-7, with D possibly TRBD1 on 5 matching bases. Trimming took 2 bases from V and 5 from J, leaving 16 bases between them. This CDR3 is built from 15 residues. Germline CDR1 reads LGHDT; CDR2 reads YNNKEL (reference sequence). The CDR3 DNA sequence: TGTGCCAGCAGCCAAAGGGGTCCGTCGATGGACGAGCAGTACTTC. As protein: CASSQRGPSMDEQYF.

The chain joins TRBV7-8 to TRBJ1-2; D perhaps matches TRBD1 (5 bases). The germline CDR1 and CDR2 sequences are SGHVS and FQNEAQ. With 1 base removed from V and 4 bases from J, the gap between germline ends came to 7 bases. CDR3 length equals 13 residues. This chain's CDR3 is CASSLGGGYGYTF. The CDR3 DNA sequence: TGTGCCAGCAGCTTAGGGGGGGGCTATGGCTACACCTTC.

This sequence joins TRBV4-2 and TRBJ1-2, with 7 nucleotides matching TRBD1. CDR1 and CDR2 from the germline V gene are LGHNA and YNFKEQ. V shed 4 bases and J 3 bases; nucleotides not matched to a gene: 5. There are 14 residues in the CDR3. The CDR3 here is CASSPSTGDYGYTF. CDR3 DNA sequence: TGTGCCAGCAGCCCAAGCACAGGGGACTATGGCTACACCTTC.